This T cell receptor (beta chain) was profiled in a study of T cell responses to AZD1222 COVID-19 vaccine. Study-wide findings and caveats: Baseline testing showed seropositivity in only six AZD1222 recipients. Only after the peak T cell response were repertoires sampled.

Assay: immunoSEQ multiplex PCR; the TCRdb copy retains only in-frame clones and omits some. In the table there are about 140,000 clones, 89% of which are singletons. Trimming removed 6 bases from V and 5 bases from J; junction bases left unmatched: 11. The CDR3 loop spans 15 amino acids. Germline CDR1 reads SGHVS; CDR2 reads FQNEAQ. With respect to this clone: Its antigen is not known.

The chain is built from TRBV7-8 and TRBJ2-5, with TRBD1 matching 8 bases. This receptor was taken from an adult in good health. This material consisted of peripheral blood, taken on day 0 of AZD1222 vaccination. CDR3 in amino acids: CASSQGFRGPETQYF. In DNA, the CDR3 is TGTGCCAGCAGTCAAGGTTTCAGGGGGCCGGAGACCCAGTACTTC.